The clone carrying this T cell receptor beta chain was seen only a few times. Its specificity is unknown. CDR3-region Arm-PCR and iRepertoire HTBI primers produced the TCR beta libraries. One entry per CDR3 protein, called by TCRdb with MiXCR from the multiplex PCR reads. The data contain 420,000 or so distinct CDR3 sequences, 16% of them singletons. Stated time point: newly diagnosed GD, antithyroid drugs for less than 3 months. Scientists built the TCR library using RNA that was extracted from PBMCs. The data originate from a study of regulatory T cells in long-lasting Graves disease. General study results and limits: Segments TRBV28, TRBJ1-2 and TRBJ2-5 showed preferential usage in persistent disease. Patients with persistent disease shared some 2,500 public clonotypes, outpacing the approximately 920 shared by new patients.

CDR1 is GTSNPN, CDR2 SVGIG, per germline (reference sequence). The V segment lost 3 bases and the J segment 5 bases; nucleotides outside the gene matches: 8. The CDR3 sequence is 14 residues long. These data were also reused for a study on T cells in Graves' hyperthyroidism and ophthalmopathy. That source reports: Hyperthyroidism, newly diagnosed and lasting under 2 months, affected patients aged 18 to 65. The TCR CDR3 was amplified in a first-round RT-PCR using the HTBI primer set.

The chain combines TRBV30 with TRBJ2-5; 8 nucleotides match TRBD1. The sequence came from a woman between 18 and 29 years old with Graves disease. Sequencing was performed on peripheral blood mononuclear cells (PBMCs), taken at new diagnosis, from a patient treated with antithyroid drugs. CDR3 bases: TGTGCCTGGAGGGTGACAGGGGCAGGGGAGACCCAGTACTTC. This gives the protein CAWRVTGAGETQYF.